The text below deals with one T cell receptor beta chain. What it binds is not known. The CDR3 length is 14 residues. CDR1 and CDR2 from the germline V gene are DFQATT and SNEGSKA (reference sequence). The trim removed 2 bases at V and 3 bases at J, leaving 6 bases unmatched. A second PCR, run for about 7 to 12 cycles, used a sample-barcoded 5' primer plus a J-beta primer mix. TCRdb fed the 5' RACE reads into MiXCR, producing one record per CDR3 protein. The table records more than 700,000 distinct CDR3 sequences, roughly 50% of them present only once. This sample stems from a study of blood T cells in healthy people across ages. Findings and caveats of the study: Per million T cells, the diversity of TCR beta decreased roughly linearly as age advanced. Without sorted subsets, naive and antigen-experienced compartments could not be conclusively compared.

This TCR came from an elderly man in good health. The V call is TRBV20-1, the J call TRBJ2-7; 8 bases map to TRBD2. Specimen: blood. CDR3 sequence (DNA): TGCAGTGCTAGAATCCCGGGACTAGGCTACGAGCAGTACTTC. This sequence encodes CSARIPGLGYEQYF.